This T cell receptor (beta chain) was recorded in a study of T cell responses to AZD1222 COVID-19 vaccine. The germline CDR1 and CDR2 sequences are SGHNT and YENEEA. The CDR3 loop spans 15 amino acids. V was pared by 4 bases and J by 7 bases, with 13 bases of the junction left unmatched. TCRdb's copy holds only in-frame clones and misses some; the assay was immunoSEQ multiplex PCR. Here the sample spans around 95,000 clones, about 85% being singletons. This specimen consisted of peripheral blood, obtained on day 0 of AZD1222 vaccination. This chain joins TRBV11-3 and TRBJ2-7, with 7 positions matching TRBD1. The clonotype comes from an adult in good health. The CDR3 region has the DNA TGTGCCAGCAGCTCCCGACAGGGCGATGGATGGGAGCAGTACTTC. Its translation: CASSSRQGDGWEQYF.